These 23 T cell receptor beta chains share one sample of origin, sequenced in a study of technical replicates of blood from several donors. Sequencing used immunoSEQ multiplex PCR; TCRdb keeps in-frame clones, though not all of them. The repertoire holds tens of thousands of clones, with more than 90% as singletons. Source material: T cells isolated from PBMCs. These receptors were taken from a human donor in good health.

The rearrangement uses TRBV20-1 and TRBJ2-5; a weak D match, TRBD1 (5 bases). The CDR3 covers 11 residues. Per germline, CDR1 DFQATT and CDR2 SNEGSKA (reference sequence). V lost 3 bases to trimming and J lost 10 bases, with 12 bases between them. The CDR3 DNA is TGCAGTGCTAGGCAGGGTCCTGTCCAGTACTTC. As protein: CSARQGPVQYF.

This chain connects TRBV28 to TRBJ1-2, with D hard to call. Germline-derived CDR1 and CDR2 are MDHEN and SYDVKM. This CDR3 has 14 amino acids. V was trimmed by 6 bases and J by 7 bases, leaving 18 bases between them. CDR3 sequence reads: CASSPPEGLGGYTF. CDR3 sequence (DNA): TGTGCCAGCAGCCCTCCGGAGGGCCTGGGTGGCTACACCTTC.

V is TRBV7-2 and J is TRBJ1-5, with a weak D call TRBD1 (6 bases). The germline V gene has CDR1 SGHTA and CDR2 FQGNSA. The V end lost 4 bases, the J end lost 0 bases, and 10 bases lay between the germline ends. The CDR3 spans 15 residues. Here the CDR3 DNA reads TGTGCCAGCAGCTGGGACACCTATAGCAATCAGCCCCAGCATTTT. It is translated as CASSWDTYSNQPQHF.

This clone was recorded only once. Mismatch with germline at one junction end may stem from a read error. The chain uses TRBV7-7 and TRBJ2-1, with TRBD2 matching 12 bases. In germline, CDR1 is SSHAT, CDR2 FNYEAQ (reference sequence). CDR3 length: 15 residues. CDR3 sequence reads: CASSLQLAGGAEQFF. CDR3 DNA sequence: TGTGCTAGCAGCTTACAACTAGCGGGGGGTGCTGAGCAGTTCTTC.

The rearrangement joins TRBV11-2 to TRBJ2-7; 8 bases align to TRBD1. Germline values: CDR1 SGHAT, CDR2 FQNNGV. J was trimmed by 0 bases and V by 3 bases; bases with no gene match: 4. The CDR3 totals 15 residues. In nucleotides, the CDR3 is TGTGCCAGCAGCTTGGACAGGGTGTTCTCCTACGAGCAGTACTTC. Its translation: CASSLDRVFSYEQYF.

V is TRBV18 and J is TRBJ2-7; tentatively, D is TRBD2 (6 bases). This CDR3 has 14 residues. With 4 bases removed from V and 3 bases from J, the gap between germline ends came to 13 bases. Germline-derived CDR1 and CDR2 are KGHSH and LQKENI. CDR3 in DNA: TGTGCCAGCTCACTAGCCGGGACTCTCTACGAGCAGTACTTC. Protein: CASSLAGTLYEQYF.

The J gene is TRBJ1-2, the V gene TRBV9; D gene ambiguous. Germline V gives CDR1 SGDLS, CDR2 YYNGEE. V was shortened by 0 bases and J by 13 bases, with 19 bases between the two germline ends. This CDR3 is built from 14 residues. CDR3 in amino acids: CASSVAGGLVSATF. CDR3 DNA: TGTGCCAGCAGCGTAGCCGGCGGTCTTGTATCGGCCACCTTC.

This chain connects TRBV27 to TRBJ1-2; 10 bases align to TRBD1. The junction had 3 bases not matched to a gene; V was cut back by 3 bases and J by 5 bases. Germline V gene sequence: CDR1 MNHEY, CDR2 SMNVEV (reference sequence). CDR3 length: 14 amino acids. Here the CDR3 reads CASSFGTGAYGYTF. The DNA for the CDR3 is TGTGCCAGCAGTTTCGGGACAGGGGCTTATGGCTACACCTTC.

The chain links TRBV25-1 to TRBJ2-7; possible D gene TRBD1, 6 bases. CDR3 length: 14 residues. CDR1 MGHDK and CDR2 SYGVNS come from the germline V gene. The ends were cut back, 1 base at V and 2 bases at J, with 9 bases in the middle. The chain's CDR3 is CASSELGTTYEQYF. Here the CDR3 DNA reads TGTGCCAGCAGTGAATTAGGGACAACCTACGAGCAGTACTTC.

The CDR3 nucleotides are TGCGCCAGCTATACTGGCGACAGGGTATCCTACGAGCAGTACTTC. Translated: CASYTGDRVSYEQYF. This rearrangement joins TRBV5-1 to TRBJ2-7; 7 nucleotides align to TRBD1. Germline V lookup: CDR1 SGHRS, CDR2 YFSETQ. Trimming cost V 7 bases and J 1 base; bases outside gene matches: 11. This CDR3 comprises 15 residues.

The chain employs TRBV2 and TRBJ1-5; 9 bases align to TRBD1. Germline CDR1 reads SNHLY; CDR2 reads FYNNEI. J lost 4 bases, V lost 8 bases, and 6 bases had no gene match. The CDR3 has 14 amino acids. DNA of the CDR3: TGTGCCAGCGGAGCCGGGACAGGGAATCAGCCCCAGCATTTT. It specifies CASGAGTGNQPQHF.

CDR3 DNA sequence: TGTGCCAGCAGTGAACAGATCAGGAAACCCCAGCATTTT. It specifies CASSEQIRKPQHF. The chain combines TRBV25-1 with TRBJ1-5; D is ambiguous. CDR3 length equals 13 residues. Germline lookup yields CDR1 MGHDK and CDR2 SYGVNS. V lost 2 bases to trimming and J lost 10 bases, with 12 bases between them.

The J gene is TRBJ2-7, the V gene TRBV11-1, with 7 bases identical to TRBD1. The germline V gene encodes CDR1 SGHAT and CDR2 FQDESV (reference sequence). The CDR3 contains 15 residues. The J segment lost 3 bases and the V segment lost 2 bases, leaving 7 bases of the junction unmatched. Written as DNA, the CDR3 is TGTGCCAGCAGCTTACGCCGGCAGGGGGTCTACGAGCAGTACTTC. Translation gives CASSLRRQGVYEQYF.

The CDR3 here is CASNLKGGGEKLFF. CDR3 coding DNA: TGTGCCAGCAATTTGAAGGGTGGAGGTGAAAAACTGTTTTTT. The J gene is TRBJ1-4, the V gene TRBV13; the D is unclear. The CDR3 loop spans 14 amino acids. CDR1 is PRHDT and CDR2 is FYEKMQ in the germline V gene (reference sequence). Trimming cost V 7 bases and J 7 bases, with 16 bases left between them.

The chain uses TRBV4-1 and TRBJ2-1; 10 bases map to TRBD1. J was trimmed by 6 bases and V by 2 bases; bases with no gene match: 22. This CDR3 is 21 amino acids long. Germline CDR1 is MGHRA and CDR2 is YSYEKL. CDR3 residues: CASSQLTPRDRGLYKGNEQFF. CDR3 coding DNA: TGCGCCAGCAGCCAACTCACCCCCCGGGACAGGGGATTGTACAAGGGCAATGAGCAGTTCTTC.

The rearrangement joins TRBV28 to TRBJ2-7; the match to TRBD1 covers 12 bases. The CDR3 covers 16 residues. CDR1 and CDR2 (germline): MDHEN, SYDVKM. V gave up 6 bases and J gave up 2 bases; unmatched junction bases: 8. The CDR3: CASSTGGQGAPYEQYF. CDR3 nucleotide sequence: TGTGCCAGCAGCACAGGGGGACAGGGGGCCCCCTACGAGCAGTACTTC. Looking up the rest from reference TRBV28 and TRBJ2-7 gives the full variable domain: DVKVTQSSRYLVKRTGEKVFLECVQDMDHENMFWYRQDPGLGLRLIYFSYDVKMKEKGDIPEGYSVSREKKERFSLILESASTNQTSMYLCASSTGGQGAPYEQYFGPGTRLTVT.

This chain connects TRBV5-1 to TRBJ1-6, with 8 bases that match TRBD1. Germline assignment: CDR1 SGHRS and CDR2 YFSETQ. Losses at the gene ends were 4 bases for V and 5 bases for J; bases not matched to a gene: 2. The CDR3 covers 14 residues. The CDR3 here is CASSPGQDNSPLHF. CDR3 DNA: TGCGCCAGCAGCCCGGGACAGGATAATTCACCCCTCCACTTT.

CDR3 sequence (DNA): TGTGCCAGTAGTATACGATCGGGAGGGGACACTGAAGCTTTCTTT. Its translation: CASSIRSGGDTEAFF. The gene calls are TRBV19 and TRBJ1-1, with TRBD1 as a possible D gene (5 bases). Germline V gene data show CDR1 as LNHDA and CDR2 as SQIVND (reference sequence). The CDR3 consists of 15 residues. V was shortened by 2 bases and J by 3 bases, with 13 bases between the two germline ends.

This CDR3 reads CASSLWDRTLKNIQYF. CDR3 DNA sequence: TGTGCCAGCAGCCTATGGGACAGGACCTTAAAAAACATTCAGTACTTC. The rearrangement uses TRBV7-8 and TRBJ2-4; the match to TRBD1 covers 8 bases. J was trimmed by 4 bases and V by 5 bases; bases with no gene match: 10. The CDR3 length is 16 residues. CDR1 is SGHVS, CDR2 FQNEAQ, per germline.

This rearrangement joins TRBV11-3 to TRBJ2-5, with D perhaps TRBD2 (6 bases). The germline V and J ends were trimmed by 1 base and 10 bases, with 16 bases remaining between them. The CDR3 runs 14 residues. Germline CDR1 is SGHNT and CDR2 is YENEEA. Written as DNA, the CDR3 is TGTGCCAGCAGCTTAGGCCGAAACGGGGGTGGCCAGTACTTC. The encoded protein is CASSLGRNGGGQYF.

This chain uses TRBV7-9 with TRBJ2-3; the match to TRBD2 covers 11 bases. CDR3 length: 17 amino acids. Looked up from germline, CDR1 is SEHNR and CDR2 is FQNEAQ (reference sequence). After removal of 5 bases from V and 2 bases from J, the junction contained 9 bases not matched to a gene. DNA for the CDR3: TGTGCCAGCAGCCTTCTAGCGGGGGGCCGGTTCACAGATACGCAGTATTTT. Translated: CASSLLAGGRFTDTQYF.

V usage is TRBV18 and J usage is TRBJ2-3, with D uncertain. Between the trimmed V and J ends, which lost 0 bases and 0 bases, there was a span of 10 bases. Germline assignment: CDR1 KGHSH and CDR2 LQKENI. CDR3 length equals 16 residues. The CDR3 coding sequence is TGTGCCAGCTCACCACCACAGCCTACTAGCACAGATACGCAGTATTTT. Its translation is CASSPPQPTSTDTQYF. Filled out from reference TRBV18 and TRBJ2-3, the complete variable domain reads NAGVMQNPRHLVRRRGQEARLRCSPMKGHSHVYWYRQLPEEGLKFMVYLQKENIIDESGMPKERFSAEFPKEGPSILRIQQVVRGDSAAYFCASSPPQPTSTDTQYFGPGTRLTVL.

The chain has TRBV10-2 and TRBJ2-7; 12 nucleotides match TRBD1. Trimming cost V 3 bases and J 7 bases; bases outside gene matches: 7. CDR3 length: 15 residues. Germline V gene lookup returns CDR1 WSHSY and CDR2 SAAADI. This chain's CDR3 is CASSDIGTGGYEQYF. The CDR3 nucleotides read TGCGCCAGCAGTGATATTGGGACAGGGGGCTATGAGCAGTACTTC.